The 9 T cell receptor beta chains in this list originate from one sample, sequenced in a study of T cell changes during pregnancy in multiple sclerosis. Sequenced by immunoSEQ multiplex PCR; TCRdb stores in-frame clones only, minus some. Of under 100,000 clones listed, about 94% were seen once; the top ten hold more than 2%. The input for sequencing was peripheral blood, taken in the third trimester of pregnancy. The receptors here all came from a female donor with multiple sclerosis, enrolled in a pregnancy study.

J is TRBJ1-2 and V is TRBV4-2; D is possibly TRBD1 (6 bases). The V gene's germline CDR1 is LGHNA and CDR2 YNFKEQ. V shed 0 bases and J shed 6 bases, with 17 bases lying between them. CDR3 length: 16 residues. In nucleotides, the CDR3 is TGTGCCAGCAGCCAAGATGGCCAGGGGAGGGTGAATGGCTACACCTTC. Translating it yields CASSQDGQGRVNGYTF.

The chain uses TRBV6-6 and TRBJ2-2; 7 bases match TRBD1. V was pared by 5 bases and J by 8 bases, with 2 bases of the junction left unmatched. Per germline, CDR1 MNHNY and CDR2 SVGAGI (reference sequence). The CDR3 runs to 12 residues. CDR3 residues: CASSPGGGELFF. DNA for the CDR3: TGTGCCAGCAGTCCAGGGGGAGGGGAGCTGTTTTTT.

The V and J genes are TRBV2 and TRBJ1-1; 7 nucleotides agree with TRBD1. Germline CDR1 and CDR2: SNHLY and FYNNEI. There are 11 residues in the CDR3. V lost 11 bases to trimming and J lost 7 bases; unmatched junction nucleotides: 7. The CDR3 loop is CAATGDLEAFF. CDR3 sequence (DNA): TGTGCCGCCACAGGGGATCTTGAAGCTTTCTTT.

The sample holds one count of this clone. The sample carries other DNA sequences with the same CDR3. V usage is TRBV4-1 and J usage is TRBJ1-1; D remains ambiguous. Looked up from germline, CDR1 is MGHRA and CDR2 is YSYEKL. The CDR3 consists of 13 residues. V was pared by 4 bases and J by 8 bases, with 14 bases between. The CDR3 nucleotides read TGCGCCAGCAGCCGACCCTCGCGGGAAGAAGCTTTCTTT. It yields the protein CASSRPSREEAFF.

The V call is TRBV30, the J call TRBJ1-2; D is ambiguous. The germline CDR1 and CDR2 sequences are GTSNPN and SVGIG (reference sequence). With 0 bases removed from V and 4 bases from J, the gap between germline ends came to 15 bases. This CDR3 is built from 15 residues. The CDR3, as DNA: TGTGCCTGGAGTGTTACGGCCGGGTCAATCTATGGCTACACCTTC. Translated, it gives CAWSVTAGSIYGYTF. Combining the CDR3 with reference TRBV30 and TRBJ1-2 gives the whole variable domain SQTIHQWPATLVQPVGSPLSLECTVEGTSNPNLYWYRQAAGRGLQLLFYSVGIGQISSEVPQNLSASRPQDRQFILSSKKLLLSDSGFYLCAWSVTAGSIYGYTFGSGTRLTVV.

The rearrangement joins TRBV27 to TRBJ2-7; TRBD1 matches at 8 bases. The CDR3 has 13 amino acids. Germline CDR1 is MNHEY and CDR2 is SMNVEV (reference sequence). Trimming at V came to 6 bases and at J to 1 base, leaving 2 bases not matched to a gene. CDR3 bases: TGTGCCAGCAGGGACAGGGCTTCCTACGAGCAGTACTTC. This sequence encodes CASRDRASYEQYF.

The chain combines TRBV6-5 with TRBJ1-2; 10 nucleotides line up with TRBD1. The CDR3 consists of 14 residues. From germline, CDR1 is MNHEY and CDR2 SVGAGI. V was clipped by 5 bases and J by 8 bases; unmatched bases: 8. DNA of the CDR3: TGTGCCAGCAGTCAACGACAGGGGGCAGGAGGCTACACCTTC. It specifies CASSQRQGAGGYTF.

DNA for the CDR3: TGTGCCAGCAGCCCCTCAGGGGTCGAAGCTTTCTTT. Its protein is CASSPSGVEAFF. The V call is TRBV7-9, the J call TRBJ1-1; a weak D match, TRBD1 (6 bases). Trimming shortened V by 5 bases and J by 8 bases, and 12 bases separated the two germline ends. This CDR3 has 12 amino acids. Germline V gene sequence: CDR1 SEHNR, CDR2 FQNEAQ (reference sequence).

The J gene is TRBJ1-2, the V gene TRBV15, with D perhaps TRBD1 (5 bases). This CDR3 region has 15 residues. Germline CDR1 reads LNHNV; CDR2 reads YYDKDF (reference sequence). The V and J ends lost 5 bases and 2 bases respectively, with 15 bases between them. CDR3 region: CATSGRVDMNYGYTF. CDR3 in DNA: TGTGCCACCAGCGGCCGAGTGGACATGAACTATGGCTACACCTTC.